This T cell receptor beta chain emerged from a study of blood T cell repertoires in COVID-19. Overall study context: Acute and convalescent COVID-19 specimens originated in the United States, Italy and Spain.

As processed by the authors: By means of reference gene primer amplification, nucleated cell counts were estimated. Assay used: immunoSEQ multiplex PCR; TCRdb lists only in-frame clones, some missing. Clonal size and the V and J genes are those of that table, whereas D and trimming came from the DNA. In the table there are around 100,000 clones, 84% of which are singletons. Germline V lookup: CDR1 ENHRY, CDR2 SYGVKD. This CDR3 has 14 residues. Between the trimmed V and J ends, which lost 3 bases and 8 bases, there was a span of 13 bases. Sequenced input: peripheral blood. The clonotype was recovered from a human donor in a cohort sampled during active COVID-19. The chain combines TRBV10-3 with TRBJ1-4; a possible D gene is TRBD1 (5 bases). The CDR3 region is CAISESRANEKLFF. In nucleotides, the CDR3 is TGTGCCATCAGTGAAAGCAGGGCCAACGAAAAACTGTTTTTT.